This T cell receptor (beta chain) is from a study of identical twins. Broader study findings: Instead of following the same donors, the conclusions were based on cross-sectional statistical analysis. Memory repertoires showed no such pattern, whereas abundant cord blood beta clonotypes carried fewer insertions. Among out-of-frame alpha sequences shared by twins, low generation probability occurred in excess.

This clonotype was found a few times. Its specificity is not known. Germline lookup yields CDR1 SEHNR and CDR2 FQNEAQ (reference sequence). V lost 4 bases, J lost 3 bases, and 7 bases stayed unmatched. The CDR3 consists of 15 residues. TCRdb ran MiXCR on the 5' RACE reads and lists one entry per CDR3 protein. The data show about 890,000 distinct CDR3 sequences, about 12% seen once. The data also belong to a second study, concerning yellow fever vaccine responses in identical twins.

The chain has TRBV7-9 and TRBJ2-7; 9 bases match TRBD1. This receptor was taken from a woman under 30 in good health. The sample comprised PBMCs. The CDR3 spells CASSSTGGVDYEQYV. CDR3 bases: TGTGCCAGCAGCTCAACAGGGGGCGTAGACTACGAGCAGTACGTC.